These 16 T cell receptor beta chains were sequenced from one sample in a study of T cells in Graves' hyperthyroidism and ophthalmopathy (dated by TCRdb to between 2018 and 2020). Library preparation used multiplex PCR. Sequenced using an Illumina HiSeq 2000. The TCR beta CDR3 regions were amplified from the RNA transcripts. For the first round of RT-PCR on the TCR CDR3, the HTBI primer set was used together with the Qiagen OneStep RT-PCR kit. TCRdb reran the public reads through fastp at Q25 and MiXCR, keeping productive beta chains. Rows merge per CDR3 protein into single entries with the most common DNA and genes. The sample table records around 600,000 distinct CDR3 sequences; about a sixth of these occur just once. The top ten hold 2.5% to 4% of the sample. The specimen was blood. These receptor sequences come from a woman between 40 and 50 years old with Graves' ophthalmopathy.

This clonotype appeared a few times. It may be a read error: a sequence one base away is much more abundant. The chain has TRBV12-3 or TRBV12-4 and TRBJ2-3; 10 nucleotides align to TRBD2. The CDR3 totals 16 residues. V shed 2 bases and J 2 bases; nucleotides not matched to a gene: 4. In DNA, the CDR3 is TGTGCCAGCAGTTTAACTAGCGGGAATTACACAGATACGCAGTATTTT. It yields the protein CASSLTSGNYTDTQYF.

This clonotype was counted a single time. Just one base apart from a much larger clone, this may be a read error. The V gene is TRBV11-2, the J gene TRBJ2-5; 8 nucleotides match TRBD2. The CDR3 has 12 residues. The J segment lost 12 bases and the V segment lost 5 bases, leaving 8 bases of the junction unmatched. CDR1 SGHAT and CDR2 FQNNGV come from the germline V gene. The CDR3 spells CASSAISGRKYF. In DNA form, the CDR3 reads TGTGCCAGCAGCGCCATAAGCGGGAGAAAGTACTTC.

Details on this clonotype: Just one base apart from a much larger clone, this may be a read error. The CDR3 does not end in the conserved phenylalanine or tryptophan, so this is likely a read error. The chain employs TRBV9 and TRBJ2-7; TRBD2 aligns across 13 bases. V shed 3 bases and J 2 bases; nucleotides not matched to a gene: 2. This CDR3 has 15 amino acids. Looked up from germline, CDR1 is SGDLS and CDR2 is YYNGEE. CDR3 in amino acids: CASSETSGRTYEQYL. As DNA, the CDR3 is TGTGCCAGCAGCGAGACTAGCGGGAGGACCTACGAGCAGTACCTC.

This clonotype was picked up many times. The J gene is TRBJ2-7, the V gene TRBV20-1, with TRBD2 as a possible D gene (6 bases). The CDR3 contains 15 residues. Trimming pared 0 bases from V and 2 bases from J, leaving 14 bases between. Germline V gives CDR1 DFQATT, CDR2 SNEGSKA (reference sequence). This CDR3 reads CSARDPASVAYEQYF. The CDR3 DNA sequence: TGCAGTGCTAGAGATCCGGCTAGCGTCGCCTACGAGCAGTACTTC.

This clonotype has more than one count but fewer than ten. The chain has TRBV20-1 and TRBJ2-3; the match to TRBD2 covers 10 bases. Germline assignment: CDR1 DFQATT and CDR2 SNEGSKA (reference sequence). CDR3 size: 16 residues. V dropped 6 bases and J dropped 2; count of bases not matched to a gene: 11. CDR3: CSANGVAGGYTDTQYF. DNA for the CDR3: TGCAGTGCCAACGGAGTAGCGGGGGGCTACACAGATACGCAGTATTTT.

There are many counts of this clonotype. The chain couples TRBV12-3 or TRBV12-4 to TRBJ2-1, with D possibly TRBD2 on 6 matching bases. Trimming took 6 bases from V and 8 from J, leaving 20 bases between them. The CDR3 runs to 15 residues. The CDR3 DNA is TGTGCCAGCAGGGGAGGTGGGAATCATCGCGATGAGCAGTTCTTC. Translation gives CASRGGGNHRDEQFF.

This clonotype was picked up a small number of times. The chain combines TRBV5-4 with TRBJ2-3; 7 bases agree with TRBD2. This CDR3 has 16 amino acids. In germline, CDR1 is SGHNT, CDR2 YYREEE (reference sequence). The trim removed 1 base at V and 2 bases at J, leaving 7 bases unmatched. The CDR3 coding sequence is TGTGCCAGCAGCTTGTCGTTTAGCGGGTCCACAGATACGCAGTATTTT. This gives the protein CASSLSFSGSTDTQYF.

This clonotype appeared many times. This rearrangement joins TRBV27 to TRBJ2-7, with TRBD1 matching over 9 bases. The V gene's germline CDR1 is MNHEY and CDR2 SMNVEV (reference sequence). V gave up 6 bases and J gave up 4 bases; unmatched junction bases: 10. This CDR3 is built from 15 residues. DNA of the CDR3: TGTGCCAGCAGCCGGAAACAGGGGGCGACGTACGAGCAGTACTTC. Amino acid sequence: CASSRKQGATYEQYF.

There are a few counts of this clonotype. The V call is TRBV5-1, the J call TRBJ2-7, with 9 bases aligning to TRBD1. This CDR3 is built from 14 residues. The V segment lost 4 bases and the J segment 6 bases; nucleotides outside the gene matches: 8. Germline loops: CDR1 SGHRS, CDR2 YFSETQ. The CDR3 nucleotides read TGCGCCAGCAGCGGAGGGACAGGGCTACGCGAGCAGTACTTC. This encodes CASSGGTGLREQYF.

With respect to this clonotype: A read error is possible here, since a much larger clone lies one base away. CDR3 in amino acids: CAGRQTSGSFNEQFF. CDR3 bases: TGTGCCGGCAGACAAACTAGCGGGAGTTTTAATGAGCAGTTCTTC. The chain recombines TRBV2 with TRBJ2-1; 11 nucleotides line up with TRBD2. Per germline, CDR1 SNHLY and CDR2 FYNNEI. The CDR3 runs to 15 residues. The full variable domain, its missing parts supplied by reference TRBV2 and TRBJ2-1, is EPEVTQTPSHQVTQMGQEVILRCVPISNHLYFYWYRQILGQKVEFLVSFYNNEISEKSEIFDDQFSVERPDGSNFTLKIRSTKLEDSAMYFCAGRQTSGSFNEQFFGPGTRLTVL.

The sample holds a few counts of this clonotype. The V call is TRBV6-1, the J call TRBJ2-3; D perhaps matches TRBD1 (5 bases). The CDR3 contains 16 residues. V lost 5 bases, J lost 4 bases, and 19 bases lay in between. Germline-derived CDR1 and CDR2 are MNHNS and SASEGT. CDR3 bases: TGTGCCAGCAGTTTAAGACAGTCAAAGGCTTCAGATACGCAGTATTTT. Protein: CASSLRQSKASDTQYF.

This clonotype was found many times. The chain carries TRBV7-2 and TRBJ1-1, with D unclear. V dropped 5 bases and J dropped 3 bases, with 10 bases sitting between them. The germline CDR1 and CDR2 sequences are SGHTA and FQGNSA. The CDR3 has 13 residues. The CDR3, as DNA: TGTGCCAGCAGCCTCAATACTTACACTGAAGCTTTCTTT. Its protein product is CASSLNTYTEAFF.

This clonotype was seen many times. The chain is built from TRBV2 and TRBJ1-2; D not certain. V shed 1 base and J shed 5 bases, with 2 bases lying between them. This CDR3 spans 11 amino acids. Germline V gene lookup returns CDR1 SNHLY and CDR2 FYNNEI. The CDR3 protein is CASSEGYGYTF. The CDR3 nucleotides are TGTGCCAGCAGTGAAGGGTATGGCTACACCTTC.

This clonotype was observed at least ten times. The chain uses TRBV18 and TRBJ1-2; 9 bases map to TRBD1. CDR3 length equals 14 residues. Germline-derived CDR1 and CDR2 are KGHSH and LQKENI. V shed 2 bases and J 3 bases; nucleotides not matched to a gene: 1. CDR3 in amino acids: CASSPTGGDYGYTF. The CDR3 coding sequence is TGTGCCAGCTCACCAACAGGGGGCGACTATGGCTACACCTTC.

The sample holds a few counts of this clonotype. CDR3 sequence reads: CASSRGAPSTDTQYF. CDR3 bases: TGTGCCAGCAGCCGCGGGGCCCCTAGCACAGATACGCAGTATTTT. The chain joins TRBV9 to TRBJ2-3; maybe TRBD2 (6 bases). This CDR3 has 15 residues. Germline V lookup: CDR1 SGDLS, CDR2 YYNGEE. Deletions cut 4 bases from V and 0 bases from J, with 12 bases between.

V usage is TRBV9 and J usage is TRBJ2-1, with 9 bases fitting TRBD1. V was clipped by 3 bases and J by 6 bases; unmatched bases: 13. Per germline, CDR1 SGDLS and CDR2 YYNGEE. The CDR3 is 17 residues long. As DNA, the CDR3 is TGTGCCAGCAGCGCCTCCCTACCGGGACAGGGCCTCAATGAGCAGTTCTTC. Residues: CASSASLPGQGLNEQFF.